The entry below describes one T cell receptor beta chain. The antigen remains undetermined. The data stem from a study of T cell responses to AZD1222 COVID-19 vaccine. Study summary: Both about-4-week and about-12-week second-dose recipients were combined. The study, taken as a whole, reports: Only 5 or 6 people who got AZD1222 tested seropositive at baseline. Spike-specific TCRs gained breadth and depth after people received two AZD1222 doses.

TCRdb keeps only in-frame clones here, not all; method: immunoSEQ multiplex PCR. Of more than 70,000 clones listed, about 90% are singletons. This CDR3 spans 14 amino acids. The V gene end was trimmed by 3 bases and the J gene end by 5 bases; junction bases not matched to a gene: 4. Germline CDR1 reads GTSNPN; CDR2 reads SVGIG (reference sequence). The clonotype comes from an adult in good health. The sequencing used peripheral blood, collected on day 0 of AZD1222 vaccination. This chain uses TRBV30 with TRBJ2-2, with 9 bases that match TRBD2. This CDR3 is CAWRQGLATGELFF. In DNA, the CDR3 is TGTGCCTGGAGACAAGGACTAGCGACCGGGGAGCTGTTTTTT.